The 22 T cell receptor beta chains below were found in one sample sequenced in a study of cytomegalovirus exposure and HLA in healthy donors. Primers for the PCR totalled 60 Vbeta and 13 Jbeta. The method was immunoSEQ multiplex PCR; TCRdb's version includes in-frame clones alone and lacks a portion of them. The data show about 170,000 clones, around 80% seen once. Sequenced material: PBMCs. The origin of the receptors is a woman between 45 and 60 years old in good health and CMV-seronegative.

The genes are TRBV19 and TRBJ2-7, with TRBD2 identical over 8 bases. The V gene end was trimmed by 4 bases and the J gene end by 1 base; junction bases not matched to a gene: 6. CDR1 LNHDA and CDR2 SQIVND come from the germline V gene (reference sequence). This CDR3 region has 15 residues. The CDR3 sequence: CASSRAGGHSYEQYF. For the CDR3, the DNA is TGTGCCAGTAGTAGGGCGGGGGGCCATTCCTACGAGCAGTACTTC.

This clone occurred a few times. This chain uses TRBV6-5 with TRBJ2-7, with 7 positions matching TRBD1. CDR1 and CDR2 (germline): MNHEY, SVGAGI. The CDR3 length is 14 residues. Trimming removed 8 bases from V and 6 bases from J; junction bases left unmatched: 13. Here the CDR3 reads CASQIIGGEGEQYF. For the CDR3, the DNA is TGTGCCAGCCAAATCATAGGGGGCGAGGGCGAGCAGTACTTC.

The chain employs TRBV19 and TRBJ2-2, with 9 nucleotides matching TRBD2. The CDR3 runs to 17 residues. Trimming at V came to 2 bases and at J to 5 bases, leaving 9 bases not matched to a gene. Germline loops: CDR1 LNHDA, CDR2 SQIVND (reference sequence). The CDR3 loop reads CASSIMRLAGATGELFF. The CDR3, as DNA: TGTGCCAGTAGTATAATGCGTTTAGCGGGGGCGACCGGGGAGCTGTTTTTT.

The rearrangement joins TRBV7-2 to TRBJ2-5; possibly TRBD2 for D (5 bases). The germline CDR1 and CDR2 sequences are SGHTA and FQGNSA. Trimming removed 4 bases at V and 3 bases at J, with 9 bases between. This CDR3 has 13 residues. In DNA, the CDR3 is TGTGCCAGCAGCTATTCGAGGGAAGAGACCCAGTACTTC. Translating it yields CASSYSREETQYF. The full variable domain, rest sourced from reference TRBV7-2 and TRBJ2-5, is GAGVSQSPSNKVTEKGKDVELRCDPISGHTALYWYRQSLGQGLEFLIYFQGNSAPDKSGLPSDRFSAERTGGSVSTLTIQRTQQEDSAVYLCASSYSREETQYFGPGTRLLVL.

The chain carries TRBV28 and TRBJ1-1; D gene uncertain. CDR1 and CDR2 from the germline V gene are MDHEN and SYDVKM. The length of the CDR3 is 14 residues. Trimming shortened V by 3 bases and J by 5 bases, and 13 bases separated the two germline ends. This chain's CDR3 is CASSFEAGGTEAFF. The CDR3, as DNA: TGTGCCAGCAGTTTTGAGGCGGGAGGTACTGAAGCTTTCTTT.

The J gene is TRBJ2-5, the V gene TRBV7-9; no firm D call. Trimming took 2 bases from V and 5 from J, leaving 9 bases between them. The length of the CDR3 is 13 residues. Germline-derived CDR1 and CDR2 are SEHNR and FQNEAQ (reference sequence). CDR3 sequence reads: CASSLILGETQYF. As DNA, the CDR3 is TGTGCCAGCAGCTTAATCCTCGGGGAGACCCAGTACTTC.

Written as DNA, the CDR3 is TGTGCCAGCAGCGTCGGGACTAGCGGGTACAATGAGCAGTTCTTC. Residues: CASSVGTSGYNEQFF. J is TRBJ2-1 and V is TRBV9; 12 nucleotides agree with TRBD2. V shed 2 bases and J 4 bases; nucleotides not matched to a gene: 1. The CDR3 sequence is 15 residues long. Germline CDR1 is SGDLS and CDR2 is YYNGEE.

The chain couples TRBV28 to TRBJ1-2; 9 bases are shared with TRBD1. Germline CDR1 is MDHEN and CDR2 is SYDVKM. This CDR3 is 15 amino acids long. The ends lost 2 bases at V and 4 bases at J; junction bases unmatched: 5. The chain's CDR3 is CASSLGGTGTYGYTF. The CDR3 DNA reads as TGTGCCAGCAGTTTAGGTGGGACAGGGACCTATGGCTACACCTTC.

V usage is TRBV2 and J usage is TRBJ2-5, with 9 bases lining up with TRBD2. The CDR3 runs 16 residues. The germline gives CDR1 SNHLY, CDR2 FYNNEI. With 6 bases clipped from V and 4 bases from J, the junction kept 12 bases outside the gene matches. This CDR3 reads CASSGNRGGALETQYF. The CDR3 DNA reads as TGTGCCAGCAGCGGAAACCGCGGGGGGGCCCTAGAGACCCAGTACTTC.

This clone has just one count. This rearrangement joins TRBV28 to TRBJ2-5; possible D gene TRBD1, 6 bases. Germline V gene data show CDR1 as MDHEN and CDR2 as SYDVKM. The CDR3 covers 14 residues. Trimming removed 0 bases at V and 5 bases at J, with 10 bases between. CDR3 in amino acids: CASSLWGAEETQYF. As DNA, the CDR3 is TGTGCCAGCAGTTTATGGGGGGCGGAGGAGACCCAGTACTTC.

The rearrangement uses TRBV18 and TRBJ1-1; 8 bases map to TRBD1. There are 13 residues in the CDR3. Trimming took 6 bases from V and 6 from J; bases not matched to a gene: 6. The germline V gene encodes CDR1 KGHSH and CDR2 LQKENI. This CDR3 is CASSLDRAAEAFF. CDR3 DNA sequence: TGTGCCAGCTCCCTGGACAGGGCCGCTGAAGCTTTCTTT. Using reference TRBV18 and TRBJ1-1 for the parts outside the CDR3, the full variable domain is NAGVMQNPRHLVRRRGQEARLRCSPMKGHSHVYWYRQLPEEGLKFMVYLQKENIIDESGMPKERFSAEFPKEGPSILRIQQVVRGDSAAYFCASSLDRAAEAFFGQGTRLTVV.

This clone was picked up a small number of times. V gene TRBV2 combines with J gene TRBJ1-3, with 8 bases aligning to TRBD1. V was pared by 8 bases and J by 2 bases, with 8 bases of the junction left unmatched. The CDR3 spans 15 residues. Germline-derived CDR1 and CDR2 are SNHLY and FYNNEI. The CDR3 nucleotides are TGTGCCAGCGCCCCAGGGGGCGCGCCTGGAAACACCATATATTTT. Translation gives CASAPGGAPGNTIYF.

The V call is TRBV7-8, the J call TRBJ1-1, with a tentative D call TRBD1 (5 bases). Germline assignment: CDR1 SGHVS and CDR2 FQNEAQ. The CDR3 spans 16 residues. V was clipped by 1 base and J by 5 bases, with 17 bases between them. CDR3 loop: CASSLEVSGDRTEAFF. CDR3 DNA sequence: TGTGCCAGCAGCTTAGAGGTCTCGGGGGATCGGACTGAAGCTTTCTTT. The whole variable domain, filled in from reference TRBV7-8 and TRBJ1-1, reads GAGVSQSPRYKVAKRGQDVALRCDPISGHVSLFWYQQALGQGPEFLTYFQNEAQLDKSGLPSDRFFAERPEGSVSTLKIQRTQQEDSAVYLCASSLEVSGDRTEAFFGQGTRLTVV.

This sequence joins TRBV27 and TRBJ1-3; 9 bases agree with TRBD1. Losses at the gene ends were 7 bases for V and 0 bases for J; bases not matched to a gene: 10. Germline CDR1 MNHEY, CDR2 SMNVEV (reference sequence). There are 17 residues in the CDR3. CDR3 amino acids: CASTPRGTGLSGNTIYF. The CDR3 region has the DNA TGTGCCAGCACCCCCCGGGGGACAGGGCTCTCTGGAAACACCATATATTTT.

The chain is built from TRBV28 and TRBJ2-5; D unresolved. The DNA matches TRBJ2-7 better at its end, which makes the J call doubtful. This CDR3 is built from 15 residues. CDR1 and CDR2 (germline): MDHEN, SYDVKM. The CDR3 nucleotides read TGTGCCAGCAGCCTAATCACAGCCAGCTCCTACGAGCAGTACTTC. It codes for CASSLITASSYEQYF.

This clone has just a few counts. The rearrangement joins TRBV7-2 to TRBJ2-5; a weak D match, TRBD1 (6 bases). The tail of the sequence fits TRBJ2-7 better, so the J call may be wrong. The CDR3 covers 14 residues. The germline CDR1 and CDR2 sequences are SGHTA and FQGNSA. The CDR3 nucleotides read TGTGCCAGCAGCTTCGGACAGATCCCCTACGAGCAGTACTTC. It encodes CASSFGQIPYEQYF.

This clone has only a few counts. This chain links TRBV7-8 with TRBJ2-7; 8 bases agree with TRBD2. J gave up 11 bases and V 5 bases, and 11 bases lay outside the gene matches. This CDR3 is built from 13 residues. Germline V gene sequence: CDR1 SGHVS, CDR2 FQNEAQ. The CDR3 loop is CASSTSGWGEEYF. The CDR3 nucleotides are TGTGCCAGCAGCACTAGCGGATGGGGGGAGGAGTACTTC.

V is TRBV28 and J is TRBJ1-2; TRBD1 is a possible D gene (6 bases). The V end lost 4 bases, the J end lost 10 bases, and 16 bases lay between the germline ends. The CDR3 covers 13 residues. Germline lookup yields CDR1 MDHEN and CDR2 SYDVKM. The CDR3 coding sequence is TGTGCCAGCAGTTCCGTAGGGGGGGGAGTCTACACCTTC. Amino acids: CASSSVGGGVYTF.

The rearrangement uses TRBV11-2 and TRBJ2-1; 11 nucleotides agree with TRBD2. The CDR3 is 17 amino acids. Germline V gene data show CDR1 as SGHAT and CDR2 as FQNNGV. V shed 5 bases, J shed 6 bases, and the junction held 12 bases outside the gene matches. CDR3 nucleotides: TGTGCCAGCAGCCCCTGGGTAGCGGGGGGGCCAGGCAATGAGCAGTTCTTC. This encodes CASSPWVAGGPGNEQFF.

This rearrangement joins TRBV30 to TRBJ1-5; possibly TRBD1 for D (6 bases). The CDR3 consists of 15 residues. Germline CDR1 reads GTSNPN; CDR2 reads SVGIG (reference sequence). Deletions cut 1 base from V and 9 bases from J, with 19 bases between. CDR3 coding DNA: TGTGCCTGGAGTGAAGGGAACAGGGACGTCGGGCCCCAGCATTTT. Translating gives CAWSEGNRDVGPQHF.

This clone came up a few times. CDR3 amino acids: CASSDTRAGASSGNTIYF. CDR3 nucleotide sequence: TGTGCCAGCAGTGATACTCGGGCAGGGGCAAGCTCTGGAAACACCATATATTTT. The chain is built from TRBV2 and TRBJ1-3; possibly TRBD1 for D (6 bases). Trimming stripped 3 bases from V and 0 bases from J, with 18 bases between. Germline assignment: CDR1 SNHLY and CDR2 FYNNEI. The CDR3 sequence is 18 residues long.

V usage is TRBV2 and J usage is TRBJ2-7, with 9 bases lining up with TRBD1. The CDR3 is made up of 16 amino acids. The trim removed 5 bases at V and 2 bases at J, leaving 10 bases unmatched. The germline V gene has CDR1 SNHLY and CDR2 FYNNEI. CDR3 in DNA: TGTGCCAGCAGTACCGGTGGACAGGGGCATACCTACGAGCAGTACTTC. Amino acids: CASSTGGQGHTYEQYF. Full variable domain (rest looked up from reference TRBV2 and TRBJ2-7): EPEVTQTPSHQVTQMGQEVILRCVPISNHLYFYWYRQILGQKVEFLVSFYNNEISEKSEIFDDQFSVERPDGSNFTLKIRSTKLEDSAMYFCASSTGGQGHTYEQYFGPGTRLTVT.